This TCR beta chain was sequenced during a study of blood T cell repertoires in COVID-19. Enrollees, roughly 18 to 89 years old, lived in fewer than 25 US areas. Self-reported history from a screening survey and questionnaire set each donor's cohort. Recovered status applied to Cohort 3 donors who had two consecutive negative PCRs. It also applied to those with clearance or with symptom resolution. Per the authors' pipeline: Amplification of reference gene primers was used by the study to estimate nucleated cell counts. Here immunoSEQ multiplex PCR was the method, and the copy in TCRdb shows in-frame clones only, minus some. V, J and clone size are those of that table, while D and trimming were read from the DNA. The table has around 250,000 clones, 75% to 90% seen once. The germline V gene encodes CDR1 SGDLS and CDR2 YYNGEE. The CDR3 is made up of 15 amino acids. V trimming: 0 bases; J trimming: 9 bases; junction bases outside the gene matches: 8.

Sequencing input: PBMCs or T cells enriched from blood (not recorded which). The TCR sequence derives from a woman between 45 and 65 years old who had recovered from COVID-19. The chain recombines TRBV9 with TRBJ2-4; 8 bases map to TRBD1. The CDR3 here is CASSVAQGAGAIQYF. As DNA, the CDR3 is TGTGCCAGCAGCGTAGCTCAGGGGGCGGGCGCCATTCAGTACTTC.